What follows are 3 T cell receptor beta chains derived from one specimen sequenced in a study of blood T cell repertoires in COVID-19. Generated by immunoSEQ multiplex PCR, the TCRdb table keeps only in-frame clones and is missing some. The sample consists of fewer than 200,000 clones, about nine tenths of them appearing once. The sequencing input was peripheral blood. The receptor source for this set is a man between 18 and 29 years old with COVID-19, enrolled during active disease.

The sample holds one count of this clone. This chain joins TRBV9 and TRBJ2-1; D may be TRBD2 (5 bases). V lost 1 base, J lost 7 bases, and 12 bases lay in between. This CDR3 has 14 residues. Germline CDR1 SGDLS, CDR2 YYNGEE. The DNA of the CDR3 is TGTGCCAGCAGCGTAAGGTGGGAGTGGAATGAGCAGTTCTTC. This encodes CASSVRWEWNEQFF.

This chain links TRBV18 with TRBJ2-1; no firm D call. Deletions cut 0 bases from V and 1 base from J, with 7 bases between. Germline V CDR1 and CDR2: KGHSH, LQKENI. CDR3 size: 15 residues. The CDR3 spells CASSPPVGSYNEQFF. For the CDR3, the DNA is TGTGCCAGCTCACCACCGGTCGGGTCCTACAATGAGCAGTTCTTC.

This clone appeared a single time. The chain links TRBV15 to TRBJ2-7, with D tentatively TRBD2 (6 bases). Germline-derived CDR1 and CDR2 are LNHNV and YYDKDF (reference sequence). With 0 bases removed from V and 2 bases from J, the gap between germline ends came to 8 bases. The CDR3 loop spans 14 amino acids. CDR3: CATSRDAGTYEQYF. CDR3 nucleotides: TGTGCCACCAGCAGAGACGCGGGAACCTACGAGCAGTACTTC.